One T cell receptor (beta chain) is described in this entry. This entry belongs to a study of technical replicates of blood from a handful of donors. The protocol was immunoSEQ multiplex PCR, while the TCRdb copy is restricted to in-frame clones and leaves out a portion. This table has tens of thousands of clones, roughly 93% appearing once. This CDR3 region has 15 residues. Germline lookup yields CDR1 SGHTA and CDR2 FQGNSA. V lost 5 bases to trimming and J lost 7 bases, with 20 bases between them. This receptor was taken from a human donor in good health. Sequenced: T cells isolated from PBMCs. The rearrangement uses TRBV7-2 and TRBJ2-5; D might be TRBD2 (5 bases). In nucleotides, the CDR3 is TGTGCCAGCAGCCTAGGGCAGCCCCGGGGTGGGACCCAGTACTTC. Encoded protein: CASSLGQPRGGTQYF.